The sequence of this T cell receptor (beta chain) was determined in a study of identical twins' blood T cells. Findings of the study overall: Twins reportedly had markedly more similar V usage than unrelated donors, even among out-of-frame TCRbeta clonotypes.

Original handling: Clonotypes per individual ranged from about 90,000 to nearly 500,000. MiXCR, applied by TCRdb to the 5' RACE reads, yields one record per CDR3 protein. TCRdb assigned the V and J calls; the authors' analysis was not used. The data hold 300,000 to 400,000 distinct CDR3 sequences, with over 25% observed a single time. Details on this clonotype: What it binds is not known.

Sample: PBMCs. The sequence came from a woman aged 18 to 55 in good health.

This CDR3 is CASSRDRSYEQYF. CDR3 coding DNA: TGTGCCAGCAGCCGGGACAGATCCTACGAGCAGTACTTC. The chain uses TRBV5-4 and TRBJ2-7, with 7 bases matching TRBD1. V was pared by 4 bases and J by 1 base, with 2 bases of the junction left unmatched. The CDR3 sequence is 13 residues long. The V gene's germline CDR1 is SGHNT and CDR2 YYREEE (reference sequence).